These T cell receptor beta chains were read from a single sample in a study of T cells in Graves' hyperthyroidism and ophthalmopathy. From the multiplex PCR reads, TCRdb called clonotypes with MiXCR, one entry per CDR3 protein. Seen here are about 520,000 distinct CDR3 sequences, roughly a quarter observed once, and the top ten hold roughly 12%. The specimen was blood. The origin of the receptors is a woman under 40 with Graves' ophthalmopathy. CDR3s include the opening cysteine and the closing phenylalanine or tryptophan. A D gene is named only where the DNA matches it firmly. The listing skips clone size in some rows; elsewhere it reads once, few, many or a size class.

size	D	V	J	CDR3	DNA
many	TRBD2	TRBV7-3	TRBJ2-3	CASSLQNAGGNTDTQYF	TGTGCCAGCAGCTTACAGAATGCGGGGGGTAACACAGATACGCAGTATTTT
many	-	TRBV6-2/TRBV6-3	TRBJ2-4	CASSFRGLAKNIKYF	TGTGCCAGCAGTTTCAGGGGATTAGCCAAAAACATTAAGTACTTC
few	TRBD1	TRBV7-2	TRBJ2-7	CASSLWGTAYEQYF	TGTGCCAGCAGCTTATGGGGGACAGCCTACGAGCAGTACTTC
-	TRBD2	TRBV6-1	TRBJ2-5	CASSPSGRLKTQYF	TGTGCCAGCAGCCCTAGCGGGAGACTGAAGACCCAGTACTTC
-	-	TRBV7-8	TRBJ2-4	CASSLEYPSAWKNIQYF	TGTGCCAGCAGCTTAGAGTATCCTAGCGCTTGGAAAAACATTCAGTACTTC
-	TRBD2	TRBV12-3/TRBV12-4	TRBJ2-2	CASSLTSGRASGELFF	TGTGCCAGCAGCCTGACTAGCGGGAGGGCATCGGGGGAGCTGTTTTTT
many	-	TRBV2	TRBJ1-2	CASSEVRTAFSTF	TGTGCCAGCAGTGAAGTGAGGACAGCTTTTTCCACCTTC
many	TRBD1	TRBV28	TRBJ1-2	CASISPGQGDNYGYTF	TGTGCCAGCATTTCGCCCGGACAGGGGGATAACTATGGCTACACCTTC
-	TRBD1	TRBV4-3	TRBJ2-7	CASRPGTDTYEQYF	TGCGCCAGCAGGCCCGGGACAGACACCTACGAGCAGTACTTC
-	TRBD1	TRBV15	TRBJ1-2	CATSRVYRGGYTF	TGTGCCACCAGCAGAGTTTACAGGGGGGGCTACACCTTC
many	-	TRBV7-9	TRBJ1-1	CASSPDSLPEAFF	TGTGCCAGCAGCCCGGACAGTCTTCCTGAAGCTTTCTTT
many	-	TRBV4-1	TRBJ1-1	CASSQDENSKAFF	TGCGCCAGCAGCCAAGATGAGAACAGCAAAGCTTTCTTT
-	TRBD2	TRBV18	TRBJ2-7	CASSLTSGISYEQYF	TGTGCCAGCTCGTTGACTAGCGGGATCTCCTACGAGCAGTACTTC
many	-	TRBV12-3/TRBV12-4	TRBJ1-5	CASTRSGRENQPQHF	TGTGCCAGCACCCGATCGGGCAGGGAAAATCAGCCCCAGCATTTT
-	-	TRBV5-1	TRBJ1-1	CASSLGDGRDTEAFF	TGCGCCAGCAGCTTGGGGGACGGGAGGGACACTGAAGCTTTCTTT
many	-	TRBV20-1	TRBJ2-6	CSAISGAGANVLTF	TGCAGTGCCATTTCAGGGGCTGGGGCCAACGTCCTGACTTTC
-	-	TRBV28	TRBJ2-7	CASSLEPVAEQYF	TGTGCCAGCAGCTTGGAACCCGTCGCCGAGCAGTACTTC
-	TRBD2	TRBV10-3	TRBJ2-7	CAITGGLAGGYEQYF	TGTGCCATCACGGGGGGACTAGCGGGAGGGTACGAGCAGTACTTC
many	-	TRBV29-1	TRBJ2-2	CSVEEGNTGELFF	TGCAGCGTTGAAGAGGGAAACACCGGGGAGCTGTTTTTT
many	-	TRBV20-1	TRBJ1-5	CSASSRRYSNQPQHF	TGCAGTGCTAGTTCCAGGAGATATAGCAATCAGCCCCAGCATTTT
many	TRBD1	TRBV20-1	TRBJ2-5	CSARGQGLETQYF	TGCAGTGCTAGAGGACAGGGGTTGGAGACCCAGTACTTC
-	TRBD1	TRBV20-1	TRBJ2-2	CSAYRGPTGELFF	TGCAGTGCTTACAGGGGGCCCACCGGGGAGCTGTTTTTT
-	TRBD1	TRBV9	TRBJ2-5	CASSVRQGAETQYF	TGTGCCAGCAGCGTTCGACAGGGGGCAGAGACCCAGTACTTC
many	-	TRBV7-8	TRBJ2-6	CASKETGTSGANVLTF	TGTGCCAGCAAGGAAACAGGGACCTCTGGGGCCAACGTCCTGACTTTC
many	-	TRBV15	TRBJ2-2	CATSRDFSTSGELFF	TGTGCCACCAGCAGAGATTTTTCGACATCCGGGGAGCTGTTTTTT
-	TRBD2	TRBV20-1	TRBJ2-2	CSARDPEREYGELFF	TGCAGTGCTAGAGATCCCGAGCGGGAGTACGGGGAGCTGTTTTTT
-	-	TRBV19	TRBJ1-1	CASSMQRRAEAFF	TGTGCCAGTAGTATGCAGAGGAGGGCTGAAGCTTTCTTT
many	-	TRBV29-1	TRBJ2-7	CSVDSQGKVDEQYF	TGCAGCGTTGACTCGCAGGGGAAGGTAGACGAGCAGTACTTC
-	-	TRBV11-2	TRBJ2-7	CASSSLISVLHEQYF	TGTGCCAGCAGCTCTTTGATTAGCGTTCTACACGAGCAGTACTTC
few	-	TRBV12-3/TRBV12-4	TRBJ2-5	CASSLRRSGGTQYF	TGTGCCAGCAGTTTACGGAGATCCGGGGGGACCCAGTACTTC
many	-	TRBV28	TRBJ2-7	CASRESRRIYEQYF	TGTGCCAGCAGGGAGAGCAGAAGAATCTACGAGCAGTACTTC
-	-	TRBV3-1	TRBJ1-3	CASGRQTGNTIYF	TGTGCCAGCGGGCGACAGACTGGAAACACCATATATTTT
many	-	TRBV30	TRBJ1-2	CAWSVLVYYGYTF	TGTGCCTGGAGTGTACTTGTTTACTATGGCTACACCTTC
many	-	TRBV12-3/TRBV12-4	TRBJ2-7	CASSLAGTDEQYF	TGTGCCAGCAGTTTGGCAGGAACCGACGAGCAGTACTTC
-	TRBD1	TRBV10-3	TRBJ2-2	CAISQGAAGELFF	TGTGCCATCTCGCAGGGGGCTGCCGGGGAGCTGTTTTTT
few	TRBD1	TRBV9	TRBJ2-2	CASSTGTDTGELFF	TGTGCCAGCAGCACTGGGACAGACACCGGGGAGCTGTTTTTT
-	TRBD2	TRBV7-2	TRBJ2-3	CASSRAGAADTQYF	TGTGCCAGCAGCCGAGCGGGGGCGGCGGATACGCAGTATTTT
-	-	TRBV7-9	TRBJ2-7	CASSLGQGQDYEQYF	TGTGCCAGCAGCTTAGGCCAGGGTCAGGACTACGAGCAGTACTTC
-	-	TRBV19	TRBJ1-2	CASLGEVGGYTF	TGTGCCAGCTTAGGGGAGGTTGGTGGCTACACCTTC
many	-	TRBV12-3/TRBV12-4	TRBJ2-7	CASRQTRADREQYF	TGTGCCAGCAGACAGACTAGGGCGGATCGGGAGCAGTACTTC
many	-	TRBV6-1	TRBJ1-1	CASRSGALNTEAFF	TGTGCCAGCAGGTCGGGGGCTCTGAACACTGAAGCTTTCTTT
many	-	TRBV7-8	TRBJ1-1	CASSLEGQTEAFF	TGTGCCAGCAGCTTAGAAGGACAGACTGAAGCTTTCTTT
many	TRBD1	TRBV12-3/TRBV12-4	TRBJ2-7	CASSDRDRTYEQYF	TGTGCCAGCAGTGATCGGGACAGAACCTACGAGCAGTACTTC
many	-	TRBV29-1	TRBJ1-1	CSVEVRGMNTEAFF	TGCAGCGTTGAGGTGCGGGGCATGAACACTGAAGCTTTCTTT
many	-	TRBV5-1	TRBJ1-5	CASSLEGTRNQPQHF	TGCGCCAGCAGCTTGGAGGGGACTCGCAATCAGCCCCAGCATTTT
many	TRBD1	TRBV6-2/TRBV6-3	TRBJ1-5	CASRGTGGSNQPQHF	TGTGCCAGCAGGGGGACAGGGGGTTCGAATCAGCCCCAGCATTTT
-	TRBD2	TRBV15	TRBJ2-7	CATSRDLTGTSHPDAYEQYF	TGTGCCACCAGCAGAGACCTTACCGGGACTAGTCATCCGGACGCCTACGAGCAGTACTTC
many	TRBD1	TRBV6-5	TRBJ1-2	CASSRTGESGYTF	TGTGCCAGCAGTCGTACAGGGGAGAGCGGCTACACCTTC
-	-	TRBV28	TRBJ2-7	CASSPRDVNEQYF	TGTGCCAGCAGTCCCCGGGACGTAAACGAGCAGTACTTC
-	-	TRBV19	TRBJ1-5	CASSIGAMSNQPQHF	TGTGCCAGTAGTATTGGAGCAATGAGCAATCAGCCCCAGCATTTT
many	-	TRBV7-3	TRBJ2-2	CASQSAGPNTGELFF	TGTGCCAGCCAATCCGCGGGGCCTAACACCGGGGAGCTGTTTTTT
many	-	TRBV6-2/TRBV6-3	TRBJ1-2	CASSPRYEDPNYGYTF	TGTGCCAGCAGCCCCCGTTACGAGGACCCTAACTATGGCTACACCTTC
-	-	TRBV7-9	TRBJ2-7	CASSLAQSLYEQYF	TGTGCCAGCAGCTTAGCACAGTCTCTCTACGAGCAGTACTTC
-	TRBD1	TRBV27	TRBJ1-1	CASSLIGGGSEAFF	TGTGCCAGCAGTTTAATAGGGGGCGGCTCTGAAGCTTTCTTT
few	-	TRBV3-1	TRBJ2-7	CASSHRGFGEQYF	TGTGCCAGCAGCCACCGGGGATTTGGCGAGCAGTACTTC
-	TRBD1	TRBV19	TRBJ1-5	CASRLTGGKNQPQHF	TGTGCCAGTAGACTGACAGGGGGCAAGAATCAGCCCCAGCATTTT
many	TRBD1	TRBV11-2	TRBJ1-2	CASSLGQGAANYGYTF	TGTGCCAGCAGCTTAGGACAGGGGGCCGCCAACTATGGCTACACCTTC
many	-	TRBV10-3	TRBJ2-7	CAISESAWDTSYEQYF	TGTGCCATCAGTGAGTCGGCCTGGGACACCTCCTACGAGCAGTACTTC
many	TRBD1	TRBV20-1	TRBJ1-6	CSARDWGQVNSPLHF	TGCAGTGCTAGAGATTGGGGACAGGTTAATTCACCCCTCCACTTT